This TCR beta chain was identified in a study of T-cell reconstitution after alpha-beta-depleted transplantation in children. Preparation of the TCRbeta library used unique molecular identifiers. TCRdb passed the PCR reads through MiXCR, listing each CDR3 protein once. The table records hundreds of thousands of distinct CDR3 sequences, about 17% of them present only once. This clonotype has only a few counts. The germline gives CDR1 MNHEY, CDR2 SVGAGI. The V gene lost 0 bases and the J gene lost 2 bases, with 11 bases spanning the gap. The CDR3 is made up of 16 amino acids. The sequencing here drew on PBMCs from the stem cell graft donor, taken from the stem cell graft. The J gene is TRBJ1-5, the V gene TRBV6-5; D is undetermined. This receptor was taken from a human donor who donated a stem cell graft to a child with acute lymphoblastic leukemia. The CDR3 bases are TGTGCCAGCAGTTACTCGGGTGCAGGCGGCAATCAGCCCCAGCATTTT. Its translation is CASSYSGAGGNQPQHF.